The 23 T cell receptor beta chains presented below share a single source sample, sequenced in a study of cytomegalovirus exposure and HLA in healthy donors. The PCR used 60 Vbeta and 13 Jbeta primers. Repertoires were generated with immunoSEQ multiplex PCR, while TCRdb's copy carries only in-frame clones and drops some. The sample lists more than 150,000 clones, 82% occurring once. Sequencing was performed on PBMCs. The source of these receptors is a woman in her forties or fifties in good health and CMV-seropositive.

The chain is built from TRBV4-1 and TRBJ2-7, with unresolved D. V was shortened by 1 base and J by 6 bases, with 10 bases between the two germline ends. The CDR3 has 13 amino acids. The germline V gene encodes CDR1 MGHRA and CDR2 YSYEKL. This CDR3 reads CASSQGIEFEQYF. DNA for the CDR3: TGCGCCAGCAGCCAAGGAATAGAGTTCGAGCAGTACTTC.

The V gene is TRBV4-1, the J gene TRBJ1-3; TRBD1 matches 9 bases. Germline V lookup: CDR1 MGHRA, CDR2 YSYEKL. The CDR3 contains 16 residues. V shed 3 bases, J shed 3 bases, and the junction held 6 bases outside the gene matches. CDR3 nucleotides: TGCGCCAGCAGCCACGGACAGGGGATCGGTGGAAACACCATATATTTT. Protein sequence: CASSHGQGIGGNTIYF.

V gene TRBV18 combines with J gene TRBJ2-2, with D hard to call. The CDR3 sequence is 13 residues long. V lost 6 bases and J 8 bases, leaving 13 bases between the germline ends. Germline CDR1 is KGHSH and CDR2 is LQKENI. This CDR3 is CASSRSLPGELFF. CDR3 sequence (DNA): TGTGCCAGCTCCCGGTCCTTACCGGGGGAGCTGTTTTTT.

This clone occurred once. This sequence joins TRBV6-5 and TRBJ2-4, with 11 positions matching TRBD1. In germline, CDR1 is MNHEY, CDR2 SVGAGI. V was clipped by 6 bases and J by 7 bases; unmatched bases: 5. There are 14 residues in the CDR3. CDR3 amino acids: CASSPGTGGNIQYF. Written as DNA, the CDR3 is TGTGCCAGCAGCCCCGGGACAGGGGGGAACATTCAGTACTTC.

The V gene is TRBV19, the J gene TRBJ1-5, with D hard to call. Between the trimmed V and J ends, which lost 3 bases and 9 bases, there was a span of 21 bases. The CDR3 covers 16 residues. The germline V gene has CDR1 LNHDA and CDR2 SQIVND (reference sequence). The CDR3 DNA reads TGTGCCAGTAGTATCGGGAACTTAGGCCCGAAACTGCCCCAGCATTTT. It translates to CASSIGNLGPKLPQHF.

The chain couples TRBV9 to TRBJ1-2, with 7 positions matching TRBD1. The CDR3 contains 14 residues. J lost 4 bases, V lost 4 bases, and 7 bases had no gene match. The V gene's germline CDR1 is SGDLS and CDR2 YYNGEE. The CDR3 is CASSPRQGSYGYTF. CDR3 DNA sequence: TGTGCCAGCAGCCCGCGACAGGGAAGCTATGGCTACACCTTC.

The rearrangement joins TRBV30 to TRBJ1-1, with TRBD1 as a possible D gene (6 bases). The V end lost 5 bases, the J end lost 1 base, and 17 bases lay between the germline ends. Germline CDR1 reads GTSNPN; CDR2 reads SVGIG (reference sequence). CDR3 length: 15 amino acids. CDR3 sequence (DNA): TGTGCCTGGCAAATGGGCAGGGGTTGGAACACTGAAGCTTTCTTT. Translated, it gives CAWQMGRGWNTEAFF. The whole variable domain, remainder taken from reference TRBV30 and TRBJ1-1, is SQTIHQWPATLVQPVGSPLSLECTVEGTSNPNLYWYRQAAGRGLQLLFYSVGIGQISSEVPQNLSASRPQDRQFILSSKKLLLSDSGFYLCAWQMGRGWNTEAFFGQGTRLTVV.

V and J are TRBV4-1 and TRBJ2-1, with 9 nucleotides matching TRBD2. V trimming: 0 bases; J trimming: 7 bases; junction bases outside the gene matches: 7. This CDR3 comprises 16 residues. Germline CDR1 reads MGHRA; CDR2 reads YSYEKL. The CDR3 DNA is TGCGCCAGCAGCCAAGAATCCAGCGGGGGGTATAATGAGCAGTTCTTC. Protein product: CASSQESSGGYNEQFF.

This rearrangement joins TRBV6-1 to TRBJ2-3, with D possibly being TRBD1 (6 bases). The V end lost 4 bases, the J end lost 1 base, and 9 bases lay between the germline ends. Germline V lookup: CDR1 MNHNS, CDR2 SASEGT. The CDR3 loop spans 14 amino acids. The CDR3, as DNA: TGTGCCAGCAGTGGCCGGACAGGCACAGATACGCAGTATTTT. Its protein is CASSGRTGTDTQYF.

In regard to this clone: Other DNA sequences from this sample encode an identical CDR3 as well. The gene calls are TRBV2 and TRBJ2-1, with D perhaps matching TRBD2 (6 bases). V gave up 8 bases and J gave up 8 bases, with 13 bases separating them. The CDR3 is 12 residues long. Germline-derived CDR1 and CDR2 are SNHLY and FYNNEI. The CDR3 sequence is CASQQEGHEQFF. The CDR3 DNA follows: TGTGCCAGCCAGCAGGAGGGGCATGAGCAGTTCTTC.

This clone was counted a few times. This CDR3 is also generated by other DNA sequences in the sample. This chain joins TRBV19 and TRBJ1-1; 9 nucleotides align to TRBD1. V lost 4 bases, J lost 1 base, and 4 bases stayed unmatched. The CDR3 length is 15 residues. The germline V gene encodes CDR1 LNHDA and CDR2 SQIVND (reference sequence). The CDR3 spells CASSTLTGGNTEAFF. CDR3 nucleotides: TGTGCCAGTAGTACCCTGACAGGGGGGAACACTGAAGCTTTCTTT.

This chain connects TRBV4-1 to TRBJ2-7; 8 bases map to TRBD1. Trimming took 2 bases from V and 3 from J; bases not matched to a gene: 6. CDR1 is MGHRA and CDR2 is YSYEKL in the germline V gene. The CDR3 consists of 15 residues. In nucleotides, the CDR3 is TGCGCCAGCAGCCAATCGATGGACAGGGACTACGAGCAGTACTTC. Encoded protein: CASSQSMDRDYEQYF.

The chain couples TRBV2 to TRBJ2-7; D perhaps matches TRBD1 (6 bases). The CDR3 length is 13 residues. The V end lost 5 bases, the J end lost 0 bases, and 8 bases lay between the germline ends. The germline CDR1 and CDR2 sequences are SNHLY and FYNNEI. CDR3 residues: CASSRDNSYEQYF. CDR3 nucleotide sequence: TGTGCCAGCAGTAGGGACAACTCCTACGAGCAGTACTTC.

This clone was seen only once. The chain carries TRBV5-5 and TRBJ1-3, with D unresolved. Trimming pared 4 bases from V and 4 bases from J, leaving 12 bases between. The CDR3 contains 14 residues. Germline loops: CDR1 SGHKS, CDR2 YYEKEE (reference sequence). The CDR3 DNA is TGTGCCAGCAGCCTTCAGGTGACCGGAAACACCATATATTTT. Translating gives CASSLQVTGNTIYF. The variable domain in full, with the rest retrieved from reference TRBV5-5 and TRBJ1-3, is DAGVTQSPTHLIKTRGQQVTLRCSPISGHKSVSWYQQVLGQGPQFIFQYYEKEERGRGNFPDRFSARQFPNYSSELNVNALLLGDSALYLCASSLQVTGNTIYFGEGSWLTVV.

V usage is TRBV19 and J usage is TRBJ1-6; TRBD1 might be the D (6 bases). Trimming took off 3 bases at V and 4 bases at J, with 7 bases between the two ends. This CDR3 has 14 amino acids. From germline, CDR1 is LNHDA and CDR2 SQIVND (reference sequence). The CDR3 coding sequence is TGTGCCAGTAGTATCGGACAGTATAATTCACCCCTCCACTTT. Translated: CASSIGQYNSPLHF.

This rearrangement joins TRBV28 to TRBJ2-7, with D maybe TRBD1 (5 bases). Germline V CDR1 and CDR2: MDHEN, SYDVKM. The CDR3 runs 13 residues. The V end was cut by 3 bases, the J end by 4 bases, with 10 bases between. CDR3 region: CASSFQGGYEQYF. The CDR3 region has the DNA TGTGCCAGCAGTTTCCAGGGCGGATACGAGCAGTACTTC.

The chain carries TRBV11-2 and TRBJ1-4, with 8 bases that match TRBD1. Germline assignment: CDR1 SGHAT and CDR2 FQNNGV. CDR3 length: 17 residues. V dropped 2 bases and J dropped 8; count of bases not matched to a gene: 13. The CDR3 sequence is CASSLQPGQVNPEKLFF. For the CDR3, the DNA is TGTGCCAGCAGCTTACAACCGGGACAGGTCAATCCCGAAAAACTGTTTTTT.

As concerns this clone: A junction boundary mismatches the germline segment, possibly from a read error. This rearrangement joins TRBV7-9 to TRBJ1-2, with D hard to call. The CDR3 consists of 16 residues. The germline gives CDR1 SEHNR, CDR2 FQNEAQ (reference sequence). The CDR3 DNA reads as TGTTCCAGCAGCTTAGGGCCGGTCCTAGCTAACTATGGCTACACCTTC. It specifies CSSSLGPVLANYGYTF.

The rearrangement uses TRBV14 and TRBJ1-2; TRBD1 matches at 8 bases. Trimming removed 5 bases from V and 4 bases from J; junction bases left unmatched: 3. CDR1 and CDR2 (germline): SGHDN, FVKESK. This CDR3 comprises 13 residues. CDR3 DNA: TGTGCCAGCAGCGAAACAGGGGGCTATGGCTACACCTTC. This sequence encodes CASSETGGYGYTF.

DNA of the CDR3: TGTGCCAGCCAAAGGCAGGGTAGCAATCAGCCCCAGCATTTT. This gives the protein CASQRQGSNQPQHF. J is TRBJ1-5 and V is TRBV2; D possibly corresponds to TRBD1 (5 bases). Trimming took 8 bases from V and 0 from J, leaving 11 bases between them. The CDR3 length is 14 residues. Germline CDR1 SNHLY, CDR2 FYNNEI. Full variable domain (rest looked up from reference TRBV2 and TRBJ1-5): EPEVTQTPSHQVTQMGQEVILRCVPISNHLYFYWYRQILGQKVEFLVSFYNNEISEKSEIFDDQFSVERPDGSNFTLKIRSTKLEDSAMYFCASQRQGSNQPQHFGDGTRLSIL.

This chain links TRBV7-9 with TRBJ1-2; 7 positions agree with TRBD1. This CDR3 is 18 amino acids long. Germline-derived CDR1 and CDR2 are SEHNR and FQNEAQ (reference sequence). Losses at the gene ends were 5 bases for V and 3 bases for J; bases not matched to a gene: 18. CDR3 in amino acids: CASSPNSPEGAQDYGYTF. CDR3 bases: TGTGCCAGCAGCCCAAATTCTCCGGAGGGGGCGCAGGACTATGGCTACACCTTC.

J is TRBJ1-6 and V is TRBV4-3, with unresolved D. The CDR3 is 14 residues long. The germline V gene has CDR1 LGHNA and CDR2 YSLEER. With 0 bases removed from V and 8 bases from J, the gap between germline ends came to 8 bases. This CDR3 reads CASSQDVRDSPLHF. DNA for the CDR3: TGCGCCAGCAGCCAAGATGTGAGGGATTCACCCCTCCACTTT.

This chain links TRBV27 with TRBJ1-2, with TRBD1 matching over 8 bases. CDR1 MNHEY and CDR2 SMNVEV come from the germline V gene (reference sequence). V gave up 4 bases and J gave up 8 bases; unmatched junction bases: 6. There are 13 residues in the CDR3. Here the CDR3 DNA reads TGTGCCAGCAGTTCAGGGGGCGGAAGAGGCTACACCTTC. Residues: CASSSGGGRGYTF.